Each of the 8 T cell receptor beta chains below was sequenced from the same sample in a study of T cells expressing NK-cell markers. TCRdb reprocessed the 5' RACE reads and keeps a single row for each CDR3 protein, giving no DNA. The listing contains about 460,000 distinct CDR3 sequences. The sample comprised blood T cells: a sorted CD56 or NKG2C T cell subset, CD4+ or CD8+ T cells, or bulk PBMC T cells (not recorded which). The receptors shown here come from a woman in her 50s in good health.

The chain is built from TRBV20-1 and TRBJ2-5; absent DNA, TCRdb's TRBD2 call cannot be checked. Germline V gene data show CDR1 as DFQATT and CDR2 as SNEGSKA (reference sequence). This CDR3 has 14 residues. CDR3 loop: CSAPRFGEEETQYF.

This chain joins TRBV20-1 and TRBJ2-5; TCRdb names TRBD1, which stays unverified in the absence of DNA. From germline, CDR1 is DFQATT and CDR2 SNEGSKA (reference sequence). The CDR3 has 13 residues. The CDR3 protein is CSALGTGQETQYF.

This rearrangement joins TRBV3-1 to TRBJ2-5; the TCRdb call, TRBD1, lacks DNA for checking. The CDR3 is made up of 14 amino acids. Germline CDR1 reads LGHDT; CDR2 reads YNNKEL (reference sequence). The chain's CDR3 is CASSQGAPQGTQYF.

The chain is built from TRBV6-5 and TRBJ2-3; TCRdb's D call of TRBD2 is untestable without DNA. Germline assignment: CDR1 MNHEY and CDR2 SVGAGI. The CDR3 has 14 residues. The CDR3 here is CASSPSGSGGTQYF.

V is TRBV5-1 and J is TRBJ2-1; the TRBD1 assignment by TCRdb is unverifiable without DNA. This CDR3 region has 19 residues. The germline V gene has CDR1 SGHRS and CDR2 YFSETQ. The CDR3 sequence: CASSLAPIPGGRSYNEQFF.

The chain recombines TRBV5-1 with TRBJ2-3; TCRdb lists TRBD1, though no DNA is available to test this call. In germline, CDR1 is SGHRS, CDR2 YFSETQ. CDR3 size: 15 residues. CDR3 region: CASSRDRGPTDTQYF.

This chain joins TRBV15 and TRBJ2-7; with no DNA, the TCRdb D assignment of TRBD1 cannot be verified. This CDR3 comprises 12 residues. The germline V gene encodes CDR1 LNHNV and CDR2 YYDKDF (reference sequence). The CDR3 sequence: CATSRSGEEQYF. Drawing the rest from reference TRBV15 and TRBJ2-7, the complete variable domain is DAMVIQNPRYQVTQFGKPVTLSCSQTLNHNVMYWYQQKSSQAPKLLFHYYDKDFNNEADTPDNFQSRRPNTSFCFLDIRSPGLGDTAMYLCATSRSGEEQYFGPGTRLTVT.

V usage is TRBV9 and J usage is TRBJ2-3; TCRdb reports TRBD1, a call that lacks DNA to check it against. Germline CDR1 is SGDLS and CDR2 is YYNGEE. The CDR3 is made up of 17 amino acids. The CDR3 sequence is CASSTRGGGLGTDTQYF.